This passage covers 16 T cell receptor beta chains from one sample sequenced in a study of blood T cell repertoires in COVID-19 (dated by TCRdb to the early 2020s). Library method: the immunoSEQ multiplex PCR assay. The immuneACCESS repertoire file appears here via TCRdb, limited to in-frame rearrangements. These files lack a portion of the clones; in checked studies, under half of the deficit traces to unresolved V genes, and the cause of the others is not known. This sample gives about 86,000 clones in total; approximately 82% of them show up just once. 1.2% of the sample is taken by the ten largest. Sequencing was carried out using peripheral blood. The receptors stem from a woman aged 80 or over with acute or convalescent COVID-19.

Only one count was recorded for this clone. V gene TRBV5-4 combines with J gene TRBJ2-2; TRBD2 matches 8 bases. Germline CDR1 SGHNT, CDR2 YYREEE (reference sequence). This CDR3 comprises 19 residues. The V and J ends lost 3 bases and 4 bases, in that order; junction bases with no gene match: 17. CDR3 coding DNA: TGTGCCAGCAGCTGGGGGTTTTCAAGCGGGGGAATCGGCACCGGGGAGCTGTTTTTT. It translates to CASSWGFSSGGIGTGELFF.

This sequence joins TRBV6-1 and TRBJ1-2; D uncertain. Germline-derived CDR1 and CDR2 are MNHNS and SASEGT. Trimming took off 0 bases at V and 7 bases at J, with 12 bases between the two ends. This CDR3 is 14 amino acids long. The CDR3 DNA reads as TGTGCCAGCAGTGAAGCTCGGGGAATGAGTGGCTACACCTTC. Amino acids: CASSEARGMSGYTF.

The CDR3 DNA reads as TGTGCCAGTAGTATAGTAGCCGGGACAGCGGGCTATGGCTACACCTTC. This gives the protein CASSIVAGTAGYGYTF. This sequence joins TRBV19 and TRBJ1-2, with 7 bases identical to TRBD1. CDR1 and CDR2 from the germline V gene are LNHDA and SQIVND (reference sequence). After removal of 1 base from V and 4 bases from J, the junction contained 9 bases not matched to a gene. This CDR3 has 16 residues.

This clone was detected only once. CDR3 amino acids: CAISALGTSYEQYF. CDR3 in DNA: TGTGCCATCAGTGCACTAGGCACGTCCTACGAGCAGTACTTC. The V gene is TRBV10-3, the J gene TRBJ2-7; a possible D gene is TRBD2 (5 bases). The CDR3 is made up of 14 amino acids. V lost 4 bases and J 1 base, leaving 11 bases between the germline ends. Germline-derived CDR1 and CDR2 are ENHRY and SYGVKD.

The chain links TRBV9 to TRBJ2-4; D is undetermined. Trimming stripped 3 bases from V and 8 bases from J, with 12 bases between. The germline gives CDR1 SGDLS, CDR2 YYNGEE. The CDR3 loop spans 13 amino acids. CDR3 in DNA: TGTGCCAGCAGCGCCCGAGGTTGGGACATTCAGTACTTC. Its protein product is CASSARGWDIQYF. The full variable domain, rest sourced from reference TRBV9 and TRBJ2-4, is DSGVTQTPKHLITATGQRVTLRCSPRSGDLSVYWYQQSLDQGLQFLIQYYNGEERAKGNILERFSAQQFPDLHSELNLSSLELGDSALYFCASSARGWDIQYFGAGTRLSVL.

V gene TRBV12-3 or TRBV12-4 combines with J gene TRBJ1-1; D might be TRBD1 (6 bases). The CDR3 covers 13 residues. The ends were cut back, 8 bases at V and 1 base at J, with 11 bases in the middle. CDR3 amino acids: CASGGGWNTEAFF. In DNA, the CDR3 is TGTGCCAGCGGGGGCGGCTGGAACACTGAAGCTTTCTTT.

CDR3 residues: CASSLHGAGEQDTQYF. CDR3 coding DNA: TGTGCCAGCAGCCTCCACGGAGCGGGGGAGCAGGATACGCAGTATTTT. The rearrangement joins TRBV3-1 (or the pseudogene TRBV3-2) to TRBJ2-3; 8 nucleotides align to TRBD2. With V trimmed by 4 bases and J by 6 bases, 12 bases remained unmatched. Per germline, CDR1 LGHDT and CDR2 YNNKEL (reference sequence). This CDR3 contains 16 residues.

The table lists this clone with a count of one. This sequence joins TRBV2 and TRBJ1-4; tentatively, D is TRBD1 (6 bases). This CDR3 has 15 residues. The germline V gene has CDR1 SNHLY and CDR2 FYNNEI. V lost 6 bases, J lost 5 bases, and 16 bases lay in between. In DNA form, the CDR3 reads TGTGCCAGCAGCCCTCAGACAGGCAGAAATGAAAAACTGTTTTTT. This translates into CASSPQTGRNEKLFF.

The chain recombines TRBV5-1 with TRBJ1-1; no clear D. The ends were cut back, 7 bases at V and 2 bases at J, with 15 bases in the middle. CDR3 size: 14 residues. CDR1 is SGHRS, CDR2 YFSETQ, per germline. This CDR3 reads CASSEAGGNTEAFF. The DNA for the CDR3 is TGCGCCAGCTCAGAAGCCGGAGGTAACACTGAAGCTTTCTTT.

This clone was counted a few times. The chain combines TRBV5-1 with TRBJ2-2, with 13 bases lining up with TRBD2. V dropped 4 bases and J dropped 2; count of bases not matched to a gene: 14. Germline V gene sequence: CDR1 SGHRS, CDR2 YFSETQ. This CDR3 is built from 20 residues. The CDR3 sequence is CASSRFTGTSGAINTGELFF. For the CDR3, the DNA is TGCGCCAGCAGCCGCTTCACCGGGACTAGCGGGGCAATAAACACCGGGGAGCTGTTTTTT.

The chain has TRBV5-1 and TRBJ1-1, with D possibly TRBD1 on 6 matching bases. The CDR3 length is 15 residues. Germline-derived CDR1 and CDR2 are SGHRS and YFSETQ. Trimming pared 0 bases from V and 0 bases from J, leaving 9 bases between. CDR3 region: CASSLDRAMNTEAFF. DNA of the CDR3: TGCGCCAGCAGCTTGGACAGGGCTATGAACACTGAAGCTTTCTTT.

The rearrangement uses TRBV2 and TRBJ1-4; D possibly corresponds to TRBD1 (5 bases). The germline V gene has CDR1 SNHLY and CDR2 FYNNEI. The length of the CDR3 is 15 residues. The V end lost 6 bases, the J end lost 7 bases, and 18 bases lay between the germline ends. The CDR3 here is CASRPNQGYAEKLFF. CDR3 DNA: TGTGCCAGCAGGCCGAATCAGGGCTACGCTGAAAAACTGTTTTTT.

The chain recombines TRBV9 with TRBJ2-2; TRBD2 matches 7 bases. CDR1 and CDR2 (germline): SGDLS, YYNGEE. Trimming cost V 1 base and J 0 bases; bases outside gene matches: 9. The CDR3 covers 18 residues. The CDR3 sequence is CASSVFPAGLSNTGELFF. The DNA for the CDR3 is TGTGCCAGCAGCGTATTTCCAGCGGGACTTTCGAACACCGGGGAGCTGTTTTTT.

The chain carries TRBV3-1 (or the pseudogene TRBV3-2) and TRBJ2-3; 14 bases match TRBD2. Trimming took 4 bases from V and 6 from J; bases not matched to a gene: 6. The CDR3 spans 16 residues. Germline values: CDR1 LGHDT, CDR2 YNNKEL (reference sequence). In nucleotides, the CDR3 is TGTGCCAGCAGCCGACTAGCGGGGGGGCCGGAGGATACGCAGTATTTT. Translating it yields CASSRLAGGPEDTQYF.

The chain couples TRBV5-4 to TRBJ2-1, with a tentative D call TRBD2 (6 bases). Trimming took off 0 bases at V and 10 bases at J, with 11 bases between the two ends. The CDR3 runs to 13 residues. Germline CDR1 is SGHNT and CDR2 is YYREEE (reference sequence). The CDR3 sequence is CASSLAGREEQFF. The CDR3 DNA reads TGTGCCAGCAGCTTGGCAGGACGGGAGGAGCAGTTCTTC. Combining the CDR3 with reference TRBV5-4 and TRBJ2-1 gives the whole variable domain ETGVTQSPTHLIKTRGQQVTLRCSSQSGHNTVSWYQQALGQGPQFIFQYYREEENGRGNFPPRFSGLQFPNYSSELNVNALELDDSALYLCASSLAGREEQFFGPGTRLTVL.

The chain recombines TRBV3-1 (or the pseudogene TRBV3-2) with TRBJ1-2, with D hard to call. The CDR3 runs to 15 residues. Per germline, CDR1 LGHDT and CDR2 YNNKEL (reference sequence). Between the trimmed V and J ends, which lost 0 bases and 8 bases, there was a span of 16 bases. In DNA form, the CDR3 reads TGTGCCAGCAGCCAAGAAGCAGGACTCGGAGGCGGCTACACCTTC. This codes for CASSQEAGLGGGYTF.